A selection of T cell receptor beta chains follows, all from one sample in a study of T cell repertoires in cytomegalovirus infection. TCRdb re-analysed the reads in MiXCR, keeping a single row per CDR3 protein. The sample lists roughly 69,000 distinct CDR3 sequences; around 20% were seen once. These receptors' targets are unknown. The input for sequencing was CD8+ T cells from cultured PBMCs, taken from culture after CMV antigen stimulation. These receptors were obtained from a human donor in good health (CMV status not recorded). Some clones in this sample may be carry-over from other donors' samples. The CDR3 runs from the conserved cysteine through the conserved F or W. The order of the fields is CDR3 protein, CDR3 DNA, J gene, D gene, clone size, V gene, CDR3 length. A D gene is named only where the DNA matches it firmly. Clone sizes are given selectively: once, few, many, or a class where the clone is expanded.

CDR3 protein: CASTTRTGGFYGYTF; CDR3 DNA: TGTGCCAGCACTACAAGGACAGGGGGTTTCTATGGCTACACCTTC; J gene: TRBJ1-2; D gene: TRBD1; clone size: few; V gene: TRBV7-9; CDR3 length: 15
CDR3 protein: CASSLAERGTGELFF; CDR3 DNA: TGTGCCAGCAGCTTAGCGGAACGTGGAACCGGGGAGCTGTTTTTT; J gene: TRBJ2-2; D gene: -; clone size: -; V gene: TRBV7-6; CDR3 length: 15
CDR3 protein: CASSPPGQGAKWNEKLFF; CDR3 DNA: TGTGCCAGCAGTCCCCCGGGACAGGGAGCTAAGTGGAATGAAAAACTGTTTTTT; J gene: TRBJ1-4; D gene: TRBD1; clone size: -; V gene: TRBV12-3/TRBV12-4; CDR3 length: 18
CDR3 protein: CASSQGGRTGSYEQYF; CDR3 DNA: TGTGCCAGCAGCCAGGGAGGCCGGACAGGAAGTTACGAGCAGTACTTC; J gene: TRBJ2-7; D gene: -; clone size: few; V gene: TRBV11-2; CDR3 length: 16
CDR3 protein: CASSPSRQTPLLNTEAFF; CDR3 DNA: TGTGCCAGCAGTCCCTCAAGACAGACCCCCTTATTAAACACTGAAGCTTTCTTT; J gene: TRBJ1-1; D gene: -; clone size: -; V gene: TRBV12-3/TRBV12-4; CDR3 length: 18
CDR3 protein: CASLLGTEAFF; CDR3 DNA: TGTGCCAGCCTTTTGGGCACTGAAGCTTTCTTT; J gene: TRBJ1-1; D gene: -; clone size: few; V gene: TRBV7-2; CDR3 length: 11
CDR3 protein: CASSEGASGYTF; CDR3 DNA: TGTGCCAGCAGTGAAGGGGCGAGCGGCTACACCTTC; J gene: TRBJ1-2; D gene: -; clone size: few; V gene: TRBV12-3/TRBV12-4; CDR3 length: 12
CDR3 protein: CASRALLGGGQPQHF; CDR3 DNA: TGTGCCAGCAGGGCGCTTTTAGGGGGCGGGCAGCCCCAGCATTTT; J gene: TRBJ1-5; D gene: TRBD1; clone size: -; V gene: TRBV27; CDR3 length: 15
CDR3 protein: CASSLIQGLWTEAFF; CDR3 DNA: TGTGCCAGCAGCTTAATACAGGGTCTTTGGACTGAAGCTTTCTTT; J gene: TRBJ1-1; D gene: -; clone size: -; V gene: TRBV7-9; CDR3 length: 15
CDR3 protein: CATDTTYGYTF; CDR3 DNA: TGTGCCACCGACACCACCTATGGCTACACCTTC; J gene: TRBJ1-2; D gene: -; clone size: -; V gene: TRBV6-2/TRBV6-3; CDR3 length: 11
CDR3 protein: CASSLAGNRQPQHF; CDR3 DNA: TGTGCCAGCAGCTTAGCGGGGAATCGTCAGCCCCAGCATTTT; J gene: TRBJ1-5; D gene: -; clone size: few; V gene: TRBV11-2; CDR3 length: 14
CDR3 protein: CASSLEGSQETQYF; CDR3 DNA: TGTGCCAGCAGCTTAGAAGGAAGCCAAGAGACCCAGTACTTC; J gene: TRBJ2-5; D gene: -; clone size: few; V gene: TRBV7-9; CDR3 length: 14
CDR3 protein: CASSRIGQGCPDTQYF; CDR3 DNA: TGCGCAAGCAGTCGTATTGGACAGGGGTGTCCAGATACGCAGTATTTT; J gene: TRBJ2-3; D gene: TRBD1; clone size: -; V gene: TRBV23-1; CDR3 length: 16
CDR3 protein: CASSLRIGQENYNEQFF; CDR3 DNA: TGTGCCAGCAGCTTAAGGATAGGACAGGAGAACTACAATGAGCAGTTCTTC; J gene: TRBJ2-1; D gene: TRBD1; clone size: few; V gene: TRBV7-8; CDR3 length: 17
CDR3 protein: CASSFASTLEGSLDEQFF; CDR3 DNA: TGTGCCAGCAGTTTTGCCTCCACCTTGGAGGGATCGTTAGATGAGCAGTTCTTC; J gene: TRBJ2-1; D gene: -; clone size: -; V gene: TRBV28; CDR3 length: 18
CDR3 protein: CASSETGVYNEQFF; CDR3 DNA: TGTGCCAGCAGCGAGACAGGGGTTTACAATGAGCAGTTCTTC; J gene: TRBJ2-1; D gene: TRBD1; clone size: -; V gene: TRBV7-6; CDR3 length: 14
CDR3 protein: CASSQYRVLGSTDTQYF; CDR3 DNA: TGCGCCAGCAGCCAATACAGGGTCTTGGGAAGCACAGATACGCAGTATTTT; J gene: TRBJ2-3; D gene: -; clone size: few; V gene: TRBV4-3; CDR3 length: 17
CDR3 protein: CATSDGLSNQPQHF; CDR3 DNA: TGTGCCACCAGTGATGGGCTTAGCAATCAGCCCCAGCATTTT; J gene: TRBJ1-5; D gene: -; clone size: many; V gene: TRBV24-1; CDR3 length: 14
CDR3 protein: CATSDRGEKLFF; CDR3 DNA: TGTGCCACCTCAGACCGGGGTGAAAAACTGTTTTTT; J gene: TRBJ1-4; D gene: -; clone size: -; V gene: TRBV12-3/TRBV12-4; CDR3 length: 12
CDR3 protein: CASTSWAGQAFF; CDR3 DNA: TGTGCCAGCACCTCCTGGGCAGGGCAAGCTTTCTTT; J gene: TRBJ1-1; D gene: -; clone size: few; V gene: TRBV12-3/TRBV12-4; CDR3 length: 12
CDR3 protein: CASSLGALPRTEAFF; CDR3 DNA: TGTGCCAGCAGCTTAGGGGCCCTTCCTAGGACTGAAGCTTTCTTT; J gene: TRBJ1-1; D gene: -; clone size: -; V gene: TRBV7-2; CDR3 length: 15
CDR3 protein: CASSLLGAPTEAFF; CDR3 DNA: TGTGCCAGCAGCTTGTTGGGGGCGCCCACTGAAGCTTTCTTT; J gene: TRBJ1-1; D gene: -; clone size: -; V gene: TRBV5-6; CDR3 length: 14
CDR3 protein: CASNAKKRWGAFF; CDR3 DNA: TGTGCCAGCAACGCCAAAAAAAGGTGGGGAGCTTTCTTT; J gene: TRBJ1-1; D gene: -; clone size: few; V gene: TRBV7-3; CDR3 length: 13
CDR3 protein: CASSLRTGGTEAFF; CDR3 DNA: TGTGCCAGCAGCCTACGGACAGGGGGCACTGAAGCTTTCTTT; J gene: TRBJ1-1; D gene: TRBD1; clone size: few; V gene: TRBV7-6; CDR3 length: 14
CDR3 protein: CASSEADSGQPNTEAFF; CDR3 DNA: TGTGCCAGCAGTGAAGCGGATTCTGGGCAGCCGAACACTGAAGCTTTCTTT; J gene: TRBJ1-1; D gene: -; clone size: -; V gene: TRBV6-1; CDR3 length: 17
CDR3 protein: CASSYTGNFYEQYF; CDR3 DNA: TGTGCCAGCAGCTACACAGGGAACTTCTACGAGCAGTACTTC; J gene: TRBJ2-7; D gene: -; clone size: -; V gene: TRBV7-9; CDR3 length: 14
CDR3 protein: CAISGLAGGLNTGELFF; CDR3 DNA: TGTGCCATCAGTGGACTAGCGGGGGGCCTAAACACCGGGGAGCTGTTTTTT; J gene: TRBJ2-2; D gene: TRBD2; clone size: -; V gene: TRBV10-3; CDR3 length: 17
CDR3 protein: CASSIGGGELFF; CDR3 DNA: TGTGCCAGCAGCATCGGTGGCGGGGAGCTGTTTTTT; J gene: TRBJ2-2; D gene: -; clone size: -; V gene: TRBV7-9; CDR3 length: 12
CDR3 protein: CASSRRGHSNQPQHF; CDR3 DNA: TGTGCCAGCAGCCGCAGGGGGCATTCCAATCAGCCCCAGCATTTT; J gene: TRBJ1-5; D gene: TRBD1; clone size: few; V gene: TRBV5-6; CDR3 length: 15
CDR3 protein: CASSDRRNRGFTEAFF; CDR3 DNA: TGTGCCAGCAGCGACCGACGGAACAGGGGGTTCACTGAAGCTTTCTTT; J gene: TRBJ1-1; D gene: TRBD1; clone size: -; V gene: TRBV11-2; CDR3 length: 16
CDR3 protein: CASRPNEVGGTAFNYGYTF; CDR3 DNA: TGTGCCAGCAGACCTAATGAGGTGGGGGGGACCGCCTTTAACTATGGCTACACCTTC; J gene: TRBJ1-2; D gene: -; clone size: few; V gene: TRBV7-2; CDR3 length: 19
CDR3 protein: CASSARGTGVPDTQYF; CDR3 DNA: TGTGCCAGCTCTGCACGGGGGACAGGGGTACCAGATACGCAGTATTTT; J gene: TRBJ2-3; D gene: TRBD1; clone size: -; V gene: TRBV7-2; CDR3 length: 16
CDR3 protein: CASRRTSGAYNEQFF; CDR3 DNA: TGTGCCAGCAGACGTACTAGCGGGGCCTACAATGAGCAGTTCTTC; J gene: TRBJ2-1; D gene: TRBD2; clone size: -; V gene: TRBV7-9; CDR3 length: 15
CDR3 protein: CASSEVVGRAPISGNTIYF; CDR3 DNA: TGTGCCAGCAGTGAAGTAGTGGGGAGGGCCCCTATCTCTGGAAACACCATATATTTT; J gene: TRBJ1-3; D gene: -; clone size: -; V gene: TRBV2; CDR3 length: 19
CDR3 protein: CASSEGGGYQETQYF; CDR3 DNA: TGTGCCAGCAGTGAAGGCGGCGGGTACCAAGAGACCCAGTACTTC; J gene: TRBJ2-5; D gene: -; clone size: -; V gene: TRBV6-1; CDR3 length: 15
CDR3 protein: CASSQDPGRVNTEAFF; CDR3 DNA: TGCGCCAGCAGCCAAGATCCTGGCAGGGTAAACACTGAAGCTTTCTTT; J gene: TRBJ1-1; D gene: -; clone size: -; V gene: TRBV4-3; CDR3 length: 16
CDR3 protein: CASSLDSPLHF; CDR3 DNA: TGTGCCAGCAGCTTAGATTCACCCCTCCACTTT; J gene: TRBJ1-6; D gene: -; clone size: many; V gene: TRBV7-8; CDR3 length: 11
CDR3 protein: CASSFNRRDGYTF; CDR3 DNA: TGTGCCAGCAGCTTCAACAGGAGGGATGGCTACACCTTC; J gene: TRBJ1-2; D gene: -; clone size: few; V gene: TRBV7-2; CDR3 length: 13
CDR3 protein: CASAAPGEGGYTF; CDR3 DNA: TGTGCCAGCGCAGCGCCCGGGGAGGGTGGCTACACCTTC; J gene: TRBJ1-2; D gene: -; clone size: few; V gene: TRBV7-9; CDR3 length: 13
CDR3 protein: CASSLDGPVTDTQYF; CDR3 DNA: TGTGCCAGCAGTTTAGACGGACCAGTCACAGATACGCAGTATTTT; J gene: TRBJ2-3; D gene: -; clone size: -; V gene: TRBV27; CDR3 length: 15
CDR3 protein: CASSPTDKDTEAFF; CDR3 DNA: TGTGCCAGCAGCCCGACCGACAAGGACACTGAAGCTTTCTTT; J gene: TRBJ1-1; D gene: -; clone size: few; V gene: TRBV7-9; CDR3 length: 14
CDR3 protein: CASSIRTEVNTEAFF; CDR3 DNA: TGTGCCAGCAGTATAAGGACAGAAGTGAACACTGAAGCTTTCTTT; J gene: TRBJ1-1; D gene: -; clone size: -; V gene: TRBV6-1; CDR3 length: 15
CDR3 protein: CASREGQNSPLHF; CDR3 DNA: TGTGCCAGCAGGGAGGGACAAAATTCACCCCTCCACTTT; J gene: TRBJ1-6; D gene: -; clone size: large; V gene: TRBV7-2; CDR3 length: 13
CDR3 protein: CASSLFISGAGLQETQYF; CDR3 DNA: TGTGCCAGCAGTTTATTTATCAGCGGGGCCGGGCTACAGGAGACCCAGTACTTC; J gene: TRBJ2-5; D gene: TRBD2; clone size: few; V gene: TRBV28; CDR3 length: 18
CDR3 protein: CASSSAEYSNQPQHF; CDR3 DNA: TGTGCCAGCAGCTCTGCAGAATATAGCAATCAGCCCCAGCATTTT; J gene: TRBJ1-5; D gene: -; clone size: -; V gene: TRBV7-8; CDR3 length: 15
CDR3 protein: CASSPGHPKEQYF; CDR3 DNA: TGTGCCAGCTCTCCGGGACACCCGAAGGAGCAGTACTTC; J gene: TRBJ2-7; D gene: -; clone size: -; V gene: TRBV7-9; CDR3 length: 13
CDR3 protein: CASSFRPGGVPGVSTDTQYF; CDR3 DNA: TGTGCCAGCAGTTTTAGGCCGGGCGGGGTCCCAGGGGTTAGCACAGATACGCAGTATTTT; J gene: TRBJ2-3; D gene: -; clone size: few; V gene: TRBV12-3/TRBV12-4; CDR3 length: 20
CDR3 protein: CASSYRPGDTEAFF; CDR3 DNA: TGTGCCAGCAGCTACCGCCCGGGAGACACTGAAGCTTTCTTT; J gene: TRBJ1-1; D gene: -; clone size: few; V gene: TRBV28; CDR3 length: 14
CDR3 protein: CASSSALSNQPQHF; CDR3 DNA: TGTGCCAGCAGTTCGGCCCTTAGCAATCAGCCCCAGCATTTT; J gene: TRBJ1-5; D gene: -; clone size: few; V gene: TRBV27; CDR3 length: 14
CDR3 protein: CAWSSLMGTGNNSPLHF; CDR3 DNA: TGTGCCTGGAGTAGTTTAATGGGGACAGGGAATAATTCACCCCTCCACTTT; J gene: TRBJ1-6; D gene: TRBD1; clone size: -; V gene: TRBV30; CDR3 length: 17
CDR3 protein: CATQRGSGANVLTF; CDR3 DNA: TGTGCCACCCAGAGGGGGTCTGGGGCCAACGTCCTGACTTTC; J gene: TRBJ2-6; D gene: -; clone size: few; V gene: TRBV28; CDR3 length: 14
CDR3 protein: CASSPRLSGDTEAFF; CDR3 DNA: TGTGCCAGCAGCCCCCGTCTATCCGGAGACACTGAAGCTTTCTTT; J gene: TRBJ1-1; D gene: -; clone size: -; V gene: TRBV14; CDR3 length: 15
CDR3 protein: CASSSTAGKWETQYF; CDR3 DNA: TGTGCCAGCAGTTCGACAGCGGGGAAGTGGGAGACCCAGTACTTC; J gene: TRBJ2-5; D gene: TRBD2; clone size: -; V gene: TRBV6-5; CDR3 length: 15
CDR3 protein: CSVTGTAHGYTF; CDR3 DNA: TGCAGTGTCACCGGGACAGCCCATGGCTACACCTTC; J gene: TRBJ1-2; D gene: TRBD1; clone size: -; V gene: TRBV20-1; CDR3 length: 12